Detailed here is one T cell receptor (beta chain). The length of the CDR3 is 15 residues. In germline, CDR1 is SGHAT, CDR2 FQDESV (reference sequence). V gave up 3 bases and J gave up 6 bases, with 15 bases separating them. This sample stems from a study of blood T cell repertoires in COVID-19. Across the whole study: Samples representing acute and convalescent COVID-19 were sourced from the United States, Italy and Spain. The analysed material was cDNA or gDNA that came from T cells, B-cell-depleted T cells, or PBMCs.

Repertoires were generated with immunoSEQ multiplex PCR, while TCRdb's copy carries only in-frame clones and drops some. The sample records some 90,000 clones, 82% being singletons. The material sequenced was peripheral blood. The sequence derives from a man between 70 and 80 years old with active or convalescent COVID-19. The rearrangement joins TRBV11-1 to TRBJ2-1, with D possibly matching TRBD2 (7 bases). CDR3: CASSLRRGAGNEQFF. CDR3 nucleotide sequence: TGTGCCAGCAGCTTGCGACGGGGGGCCGGCAATGAGCAGTTCTTC.